One and the same sample provided the 18 T cell receptor beta chains below, sequenced in a study of T cell repertoires in cytomegalovirus infection. MiXCR, applied by TCRdb to the reads, yields one record per CDR3 protein. The sample includes fewer than 550,000 distinct CDR3 sequences, approximately 15% of them seen just once. Input material: CD8+ T cells from PBMCs. Every receptor here comes from a human donor in good health (CMV status not recorded). Some clones in this sample may be carry-over from other donors' samples.

J is TRBJ2-1 and V is TRBV5-1, with 11 bases aligning to TRBD2. J was trimmed by 10 bases and V by 9 bases; bases with no gene match: 12. Germline CDR1 and CDR2: SGHRS and YFSETQ. The CDR3 spans 14 residues. DNA for the CDR3: TGCGCCACCAACATAGCGGGGGGGTTAAACGAGCAGTTCTTC. Protein product: CATNIAGGLNEQFF.

This clonotype appeared a few times. V is TRBV12-5 and J is TRBJ1-5; D may be TRBD1 (5 bases). Germline loops: CDR1 LGHNT, CDR2 FRNRAP. Trimming left V 7 bases short and J 6 bases short, with 10 bases between. The CDR3 length is 12 residues. The CDR3 coding sequence is TGTGCTAGTGCCGGGGGGGTTCAGCCCCAGCATTTT. Encoded protein: CASAGGVQPQHF.

This clonotype was picked up many times. This rearrangement joins TRBV10-3 to TRBJ2-1; D unresolved. Per the germline V gene, CDR1 is ENHRY and CDR2 is SYGVKD. V lost 2 bases to trimming and J lost 7 bases, with 6 bases between them. CDR3 length equals 12 residues. CDR3 DNA: TGTGCCATCAGTGAGAGTGGTAATGAGCAGTTCTTC. Translating it yields CAISESGNEQFF.

The chain links TRBV25-1 to TRBJ1-4, with 11 nucleotides matching TRBD1. CDR3 length: 15 residues. The V and J ends lost 2 bases and 7 bases, in that order; junction bases with no gene match: 3. Germline lookup yields CDR1 MGHDK and CDR2 SYGVNS. CDR3 in amino acids: CASSEPDRGREKLFF. DNA for the CDR3: TGTGCCAGCAGTGAACCGGACAGGGGGCGTGAAAAACTGTTTTTT.

This clonotype was recorded many times. This chain joins TRBV7-8 and TRBJ1-2; TRBD1 agrees at 7 bases. From germline, CDR1 is SGHVS and CDR2 FQNEAQ. The V segment lost 4 bases and the J segment 0 bases; nucleotides outside the gene matches: 8. This CDR3 region has 16 residues. CDR3 DNA sequence: TGTGCCAGCAGCTCCTTCAGGGGGGCAACTAACTATGGCTACACCTTC. The encoded protein is CASSSFRGATNYGYTF.

At least ten counts were recorded for this clonotype. The chain uses TRBV12-3 or TRBV12-4 and TRBJ1-2; D remains ambiguous. This CDR3 region has 14 residues. V gave up 6 bases and J gave up 10 bases, with 21 bases separating them. The CDR3: CASRPSDGLSDYTF. In DNA, the CDR3 is TGTGCCAGCAGACCCTCGGACGGCCTATCTGACTACACCTTC.

The CDR3 reads CASTQGGRPLSYTF. The CDR3 bases are TGTGCCAGCACTCAAGGTGGCAGACCTCTTAGCTACACCTTC. The gene calls are TRBV6-8 and TRBJ1-2; no firm D call. V lost 7 bases and J lost 9, with 21 bases in between. The CDR3 has 14 residues. Germline V gene sequence: CDR1 MNHGY, CDR2 SAAAGT.

This clonotype turned up a few times. The rearrangement links TRBV27 to TRBJ2-7; no definite D call. Germline values: CDR1 MNHEY, CDR2 SMNVEV (reference sequence). The CDR3 loop spans 13 amino acids. The ends were cut back, 2 bases at V and 6 bases at J, with 11 bases in the middle. The CDR3 region is CASSLRVWGEQYF. Here the CDR3 DNA reads TGTGCCAGCAGTTTAAGGGTCTGGGGCGAGCAGTACTTC.

This clonotype was counted ten times or more. The chain carries TRBV6-1 and TRBJ2-3, with D possibly TRBD1 on 6 matching bases. The V gene's germline CDR1 is MNHNS and CDR2 SASEGT. The CDR3 extends over 20 amino acids. V lost 2 bases and J 0 bases, leaving 24 bases between the germline ends. The CDR3 is CASSELLDRLLPTSTDTQYF. In DNA form, the CDR3 reads TGTGCCAGCAGTGAACTTCTTGACAGGCTACTCCCGACTAGCACAGATACGCAGTATTTT.

This clonotype appeared many times. This chain uses TRBV12-3 or TRBV12-4 with TRBJ2-1, with D hard to call. The CDR3 contains 13 residues. Trimming took off 5 bases at V and 7 bases at J, with 12 bases between the two ends. The CDR3 DNA reads TGTGCCAGCAGTCCCCTCCTGAGGAATGAGCAGTTCTTC. It codes for CASSPLLRNEQFF.

This clonotype was seen at least ten times. This chain links TRBV29-1 with TRBJ2-1; TRBD1 might be the D (6 bases). This CDR3 spans 15 amino acids. Per the germline V gene, CDR1 is SQVTM and CDR2 is ANQGSEA. V lost 5 bases and J 0 bases, leaving 14 bases between the germline ends. DNA for the CDR3: TGCAGCGTTTCCGGGACATCCGGCTCCTACAATGAGCAGTTCTTC. The encoded protein is CSVSGTSGSYNEQFF.

This clonotype was counted ten times or more. The chain recombines TRBV5-1 with TRBJ2-6, with a tentative D call TRBD1 (5 bases). Germline V gene sequence: CDR1 SGHRS, CDR2 YFSETQ. This CDR3 is built from 16 residues. Trimming left V 7 bases short and J 0 bases short, with 14 bases between. Written as DNA, the CDR3 is TGCGCCAGCGGCAGACAGCAATTCTCTGGGGCCAACGTCCTGACTTTC. As protein: CASGRQQFSGANVLTF.

The J gene is TRBJ1-1, the V gene TRBV5-6, with unresolved D. The CDR3 covers 13 residues. Between the trimmed V and J ends, which lost 2 bases and 1 base, there was a span of 6 bases. The V gene's germline CDR1 is SGHDT and CDR2 YYEEEE. The chain's CDR3 is CASSFHSNTEAFF. CDR3 nucleotides: TGTGCCAGCAGCTTTCACTCGAACACTGAAGCTTTCTTT.

The sample holds many counts of this clonotype. The V and J genes are TRBV7-6 and TRBJ1-6; 11 bases map to TRBD1. V lost 5 bases and J lost 13; bases outside the gene matches: 4. The germline V gene encodes CDR1 SGHVS and CDR2 FNYEAQ. CDR3 size: 13 residues. CDR3 coding DNA: TGTGCCAGCAGCGAGGGACAGGGGGATCCCCTCCACTTT. Amino acid sequence: CASSEGQGDPLHF.

This clonotype was observed a few times. The rearrangement uses TRBV6-2 or TRBV6-3 and TRBJ2-5; 13 bases map to TRBD2. Trimming removed 1 base from V and 2 bases from J; junction bases left unmatched: 13. CDR3 length: 20 residues. Germline V gene sequence: CDR1 MNHEY, CDR2 SVGEGT. CDR3 loop: CASSYFHGLAGATLQETQYF. The CDR3 DNA is TGTGCCAGCAGTTACTTCCACGGACTAGCGGGGGCCACACTACAAGAGACCCAGTACTTC.

The sample holds many counts of this clonotype. The V gene is TRBV4-1, the J gene TRBJ2-5; D call uncertain. The V and J ends lost 1 base and 4 bases respectively, with 13 bases between them. The CDR3 consists of 15 residues. CDR1 is MGHRA, CDR2 YSYEKL, per germline. The CDR3 sequence is CASSQAVGRGETQYF. CDR3 DNA: TGCGCCAGCAGCCAAGCGGTGGGTCGAGGAGAGACCCAGTACTTC.

This clonotype was seen many times. The rearrangement uses TRBV27 and TRBJ1-5; D might be TRBD1 (6 bases). Germline CDR1 is MNHEY and CDR2 is SMNVEV (reference sequence). CDR3 length: 18 residues. V was cut by 4 bases and J by 0 bases, with 19 bases left in between. Here the CDR3 DNA reads TGTGCCAGCAGTTCACAGGGAGATGTGGCCCTTAGCAATCAGCCCCAGCATTTT. Translation gives CASSSQGDVALSNQPQHF.

A few counts support this clonotype. This chain links TRBV19 with TRBJ1-5; no clear D. Germline values: CDR1 LNHDA, CDR2 SQIVND (reference sequence). The CDR3 contains 16 residues. Trimming took 7 bases from V and 0 from J, leaving 16 bases between them. The chain's CDR3 is CASTLGGLSSNQPQHF. As DNA, the CDR3 is TGTGCCAGTACCCTAGGAGGGTTGAGTAGCAATCAGCCCCAGCATTTT.